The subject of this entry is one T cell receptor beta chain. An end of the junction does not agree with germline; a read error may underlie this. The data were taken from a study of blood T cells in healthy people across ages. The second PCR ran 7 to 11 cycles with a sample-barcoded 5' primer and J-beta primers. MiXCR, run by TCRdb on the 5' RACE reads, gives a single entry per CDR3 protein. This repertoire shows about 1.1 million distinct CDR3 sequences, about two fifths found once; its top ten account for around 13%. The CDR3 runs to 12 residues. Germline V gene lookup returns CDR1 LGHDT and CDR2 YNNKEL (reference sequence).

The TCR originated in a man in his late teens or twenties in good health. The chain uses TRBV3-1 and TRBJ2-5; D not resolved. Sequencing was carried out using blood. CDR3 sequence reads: CASSFYQATQYF. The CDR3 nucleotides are TGTGCCAGCAGCTTTTATCAAGCGACCCAGTACTTC.